One and the same sample provided the 21 T cell receptor beta chains below, sequenced in a study of monozygotic twins with inflammatory bowel disease. TCRdb reanalyzed the 5' RACE reads, giving one entry per CDR3 protein sequence and no DNA. The table for this sample gives 93,000 or so distinct CDR3 sequences. Source material: blood. All receptors come from a human donor with ulcerative colitis or Crohn's disease, or a healthy co-twin of an affected twin (not recorded which).

The J gene is TRBJ2-7, the V gene TRBV27. CDR3 size: 13 residues. Per germline, CDR1 MNHEY and CDR2 SMNVEV (reference sequence). This chain's CDR3 is CACSLRYNYEQYF.

The chain carries TRBV21-1 and TRBJ2-1. TRBV21-1 is a recognized pseudogene. CDR3 length: 13 residues. This CDR3 is CASSKARNNEQFF.

The chain couples TRBV12-3 or TRBV12-4 to TRBJ2-1; lacking DNA, the TRBD1 call made by TCRdb goes unchecked. The CDR3 spans 15 residues. CDR3 region: CASTRDRGEYNEQFF.

The gene calls are TRBV3-1 and TRBJ2-7. This CDR3 spans 14 amino acids. Per germline, CDR1 LGHDT and CDR2 YNNKEL (reference sequence). This chain's CDR3 is CASSHEGENYDQYF.

The chain recombines TRBV12-3 or TRBV12-4 with TRBJ2-3; TCRdb indicates TRBD2, and absent DNA this call remains unverified. CDR3 length: 14 residues. This chain's CDR3 is CASRTGLGTDTQYF.

This chain joins TRBV15 and TRBJ1-5; TCRdb's D call, TRBD1, is unchecked because there is no DNA. Germline V gene sequence: CDR1 LNHNV, CDR2 YYDKDF (reference sequence). This CDR3 has 15 amino acids. CDR3: CATSRRDRLNQPQHF. The entire variable domain, with the rest obtained from reference TRBV15 and TRBJ1-5, is as follows: DAMVIQNPRYQVTQFGKPVTLSCSQTLNHNVMYWYQQKSSQAPKLLFHYYDKDFNNEADTPDNFQSRRPNTSFCFLDIRSPGLGDTAMYLCATSRRDRLNQPQHFGDGTRLSIL.

This chain connects TRBV24-1 to TRBJ2-5; the D gene TCRdb calls, TRBD1, cannot be checked with no DNA. The CDR3 length is 11 residues. Per germline, CDR1 KGHDR and CDR2 SFDVKD. The CDR3 is CATGKGETQYF.

The V call is TRBV7-9, the J call TRBJ1-2; lacking DNA, the TRBD1 call made by TCRdb goes unchecked. There are 13 residues in the CDR3. The germline gives CDR1 SEHNR, CDR2 FQNEAQ (reference sequence). The CDR3 spells CASSAGQNYGYTF.

This chain joins TRBV9 and TRBJ1-2; without DNA, the TCRdb call of TRBD1 cannot be checked. This CDR3 is 15 amino acids long. CDR1 is SGDLS, CDR2 YYNGEE, per germline. This chain's CDR3 is CASSAGTGSDYGYTF.

This chain connects TRBV12-3 or TRBV12-4 to TRBJ1-1; TCRdb returns TRBD1, unconfirmable since there is no DNA. The CDR3 is made up of 15 amino acids. CDR3 loop: CASTLGGRGNTEAFF.

V is TRBV11-2 and J is TRBJ2-3; TCRdb returns TRBD2, unconfirmable since there is no DNA. The CDR3 has 16 amino acids. Germline loops: CDR1 SGHAT, CDR2 FQNNGV. CDR3 protein: CASSLGSGESTDTQYF.

The chain couples TRBV5-4 to TRBJ2-5; without DNA, the TCRdb call of TRBD1 cannot be checked. Germline V gene lookup returns CDR1 SGHNT and CDR2 YYREEE (reference sequence). CDR3 length: 13 residues. CDR3 amino acids: CASSSQGVETQYF.

V gene TRBV7-2 combines with J gene TRBJ2-7. CDR1 and CDR2 from the germline V gene are SGHTA and FQGNSA. The CDR3 extends over 11 amino acids. This CDR3 is CASSLFHEQYF.

The CDR3 reads CSVGTSNYGYTF. The chain has TRBV7-2 and TRBJ1-2; TCRdb designates TRBD1, a call that cannot be tested without DNA. The CDR3 runs to 12 residues. Germline values: CDR1 SGHTA, CDR2 FQGNSA.

The J gene is TRBJ2-7, the V gene TRBV10-3; TCRdb reports TRBD1, a call that lacks DNA to check it against. Germline V CDR1 and CDR2: ENHRY, SYGVKD. The CDR3 covers 12 residues. The CDR3 protein is CATGTTSYEQYF.

The CDR3 here is CASSHGAGGYTF. The V call is TRBV12-3 or TRBV12-4, the J call TRBJ1-2; TCRdb calls TRBD1, which cannot be checked without DNA. The CDR3 length is 12 residues.

This CDR3 is CSAADRGRSYEQYF. The chain employs TRBV20-1 and TRBJ2-7; TCRdb reports TRBD1, a call that lacks DNA to check it against. The CDR3 is 14 residues long. Germline CDR1 reads DFQATT; CDR2 reads SNEGSKA (reference sequence).

The V gene is TRBV5-1, the J gene TRBJ2-7; the TCRdb D gene call, TRBD1, has no DNA to confirm it. This CDR3 region has 14 residues. Germline V lookup: CDR1 SGHRS, CDR2 YFSETQ. CDR3 in amino acids: CASSTSGPNYEQYF.

The V and J genes are TRBV5-1 and TRBJ2-7; TCRdb lists TRBD1, though no DNA is available to test this call. This CDR3 contains 15 residues. The germline V gene has CDR1 SGHRS and CDR2 YFSETQ. CDR3 sequence: CASSLAGGDSYEQYF.

J is TRBJ1-6 and V is TRBV12-3 or TRBV12-4; TCRdb's D call, TRBD1, is unchecked because there is no DNA. The CDR3 contains 12 residues. CDR3 residues: CASSLYRDRCHF.

The chain links TRBV20-1 to TRBJ2-7; TCRdb picks TRBD2, but there is no DNA to check that call. Germline V gives CDR1 DFQATT, CDR2 SNEGSKA (reference sequence). This CDR3 spans 14 amino acids. Here the CDR3 reads CSASGLAGAYEQYF.